This T cell receptor (beta chain) was documented in a study of cytomegalovirus exposure and HLA in healthy donors. Healthy bone marrow donors formed the donor group. Both 60 Vbeta primers and 13 Jbeta primers went into the PCR. Clones were read by immunoSEQ multiplex PCR, and TCRdb kept only the in-frame ones, dropping some. The data show approximately 72,000 clones, 82% seen once. A remark on this clone: Its target is unknown.

The germline V and J ends were trimmed by 4 bases and 3 bases, with 17 bases remaining between them. The CDR3 has 15 amino acids. CDR1 SGHDT and CDR2 YYEEEE come from the germline V gene. Whole-study findings and limits: The dataset shows that most TCR sequences were rare, while some public TCRs occurred in many donors. Presence/absence analysis assumed near-uniform sequencing depth across donors.

Sequenced material: PBMCs. The gene calls are TRBV5-6 and TRBJ2-7; D call uncertain. This receptor was obtained from a man between 18 and 29 years old in good health and CMV-seronegative. The CDR3 reads CASSLRGLGNYEQYF. The CDR3 nucleotides are TGTGCCAGCAGCCTCAGAGGTCTAGGAAACTACGAGCAGTACTTC.